The next 21 T cell receptor beta chains were all read from a single sample in a study of cytomegalovirus exposure and HLA in healthy donors. Vbeta (60) and Jbeta (13) primers were used in the PCR. Sequencing was performed with immunoSEQ multiplex PCR; in TCRdb, only in-frame clones are kept and a portion is missing. Altogether under 250,000 clones are present, 75% to 85% being singletons, with the ten largest covering about 7.5%. Sequences were obtained from PBMCs. These receptors came from a woman in her sixties in good health and CMV-seropositive.

This clone appeared once. This sequence joins TRBV7-3 and TRBJ2-1; TRBD2 agrees at 15 bases. V was clipped by 5 bases and J by 9 bases; unmatched bases: 8. The germline V gene encodes CDR1 SGHTA and CDR2 FQGTGA. The CDR3 extends over 16 amino acids. The CDR3 here is CASSGMGLAGGTEQFF. The CDR3 DNA sequence: TGTGCCAGCAGCGGGATGGGACTAGCGGGAGGAACTGAGCAGTTCTTC. Supplemented by reference TRBV7-3 and TRBJ2-1, the full variable domain reads GAGVSQTPSNKVTEKGKYVELRCDPISGHTALYWYRQSLGQGPEFLIYFQGTGAADDSGLPNDRFFAVRPEGSVSTLKIQRTERGDSAVYLCASSGMGLAGGTEQFFGPGTRLTVL.

The rearrangement uses TRBV7-9 and TRBJ2-7; D perhaps matches TRBD2 (6 bases). The germline gives CDR1 SEHNR, CDR2 FQNEAQ (reference sequence). The V end was cut by 5 bases, the J end by 5 bases, with 19 bases between. The CDR3 covers 15 residues. CDR3 bases: TGTGCCAGCAGCGCCCTCTGGGGGGTTGTGGACGAGCAGTACTTC. Protein product: CASSALWGVVDEQYF. The whole variable domain, remainder taken from reference TRBV7-9 and TRBJ2-7, is DTGVSQNPRHKITKRGQNVTFRCDPISEHNRLYWYRQTLGQGPEFLTYFQNEAQLEKSRLLSDRFSAERPKGSFSTLEIQRTEQGDSAMYLCASSALWGVVDEQYFGPGTRLTVT.

This clone was counted only a few times. The V and J genes are TRBV10-2 and TRBJ1-1, with D perhaps TRBD1 (6 bases). Germline V gene data show CDR1 as WSHSY and CDR2 as SAAADI. The ends were cut back, 8 bases at V and 4 bases at J, with 17 bases in the middle. This CDR3 has 14 residues. The CDR3: CASAYLQGGTEAFF. CDR3 coding DNA: TGCGCCAGCGCCTATTTACAGGGCGGCACTGAAGCTTTCTTT.

The rearrangement uses TRBV19 and TRBJ1-1, with D unresolved. This CDR3 has 12 residues. Per germline, CDR1 LNHDA and CDR2 SQIVND (reference sequence). V was shortened by 3 bases and J by 5 bases, with 7 bases between the two germline ends. This chain's CDR3 is CASSMRVTEAFF. The CDR3 DNA reads as TGTGCCAGTAGTATGAGGGTGACTGAAGCTTTCTTT. The complete variable domain, with remaining parts taken from reference TRBV19 and TRBJ1-1, reads DGGITQSPKYLFRKEGQNVTLSCEQNLNHDAMYWYRQDPGQGLRLIYYSQIVNDFQKGDIAEGYSVSREKKESFPLTVTSAQKNPTAFYLCASSMRVTEAFFGQGTRLTVV.

The rearrangement joins TRBV30 to TRBJ2-5; 8 nucleotides align to TRBD2. With 0 bases clipped from V and 4 bases from J, the junction kept 4 bases outside the gene matches. The CDR3 is 14 residues long. Germline values: CDR1 GTSNPN, CDR2 SVGIG (reference sequence). The CDR3 DNA reads as TGTGCCTGGAGTGTCACTAGCGGAGGAGAGACCCAGTACTTC. Translation gives CAWSVTSGGETQYF.

V gene TRBV6-1 combines with J gene TRBJ1-5; D call uncertain. Trimming left V 7 bases short and J 5 bases short, with 15 bases between. The V gene's germline CDR1 is MNHNS and CDR2 SASEGT. The CDR3 is 14 amino acids. CDR3 sequence: CASTWSGGDQPQHF. Written as DNA, the CDR3 is TGTGCCAGCACCTGGTCGGGAGGAGATCAGCCCCAGCATTTT.

This clone was counted between two and nine times. The V and J genes are TRBV6-1 and TRBJ2-7; 8 bases fit TRBD1. There are 15 residues in the CDR3. Germline-derived CDR1 and CDR2 are MNHNS and SASEGT. V shed 4 bases and J 0 bases; nucleotides not matched to a gene: 5. The CDR3 DNA sequence: TGTGCCAGCAGTGCTCCGGGACAGGTCTCCTACGAGCAGTACTTC. It translates to CASSAPGQVSYEQYF.

This clone was seen just once. The rearrangement joins TRBV2 to TRBJ1-5; D is unresolved. CDR1 is SNHLY, CDR2 FYNNEI, per germline. The CDR3 contains 18 residues. Between the trimmed V and J ends, which lost 7 bases and 0 bases, there was a span of 22 bases. The DNA of the CDR3 is TGTGCCAGCAAATTACCGGGAGAATTCATCCATAGCAATCAGCCCCAGCATTTT. It codes for CASKLPGEFIHSNQPQHF.

This clone has just one count. V and J are TRBV7-9 and TRBJ2-1; 7 positions agree with TRBD2. This CDR3 has 15 amino acids. Unmatched junction bases numbered 2, after V lost 2 bases and J lost 1 base. Looked up from germline, CDR1 is SEHNR and CDR2 is FQNEAQ (reference sequence). The CDR3 protein is CASSLKRGSYNEQFF. The DNA for the CDR3 is TGTGCCAGCAGCTTAAAGCGGGGTTCCTACAATGAGCAGTTCTTC.

V and J are TRBV6-6 and TRBJ2-3; TRBD2 matches at 9 bases. There are 15 residues in the CDR3. Germline V CDR1 and CDR2: MNHNY, SVGAGI (reference sequence). The ends lost 8 bases at V and 0 bases at J; junction bases unmatched: 6. The CDR3 loop is CASALAGPSTDTQYF. Written as DNA, the CDR3 is TGTGCCAGCGCTCTAGCGGGACCTAGCACAGATACGCAGTATTTT.

This clone was observed once. This chain connects TRBV10-3 to TRBJ2-7; 11 positions match TRBD1. With V trimmed by 2 bases and J by 4 bases, 4 bases remained unmatched. The CDR3 spans 15 residues. Germline assignment: CDR1 ENHRY and CDR2 SYGVKD. The CDR3 DNA follows: TGTGCCATCAGTGAGAAGGGACAGGGGGGGTACGAGCAGTACTTC. Its protein product is CAISEKGQGGYEQYF.

This chain uses TRBV7-3 with TRBJ2-1; D possibly corresponds to TRBD2 (6 bases). The CDR3 totals 13 residues. Germline loops: CDR1 SGHTA, CDR2 FQGTGA. V was shortened by 3 bases and J by 5 bases, with 8 bases between the two germline ends. The CDR3 nucleotides are TGTGCCAGCAGCTTCTCTAGCGACAATGAGCAGTTCTTC. It codes for CASSFSSDNEQFF.

The rearrangement links TRBV30 to TRBJ2-7, with D perhaps matching TRBD1 (6 bases). The V gene lost 0 bases and the J gene lost 3 bases, with 15 bases spanning the gap. Germline CDR1 and CDR2: GTSNPN and SVGIG (reference sequence). There are 15 residues in the CDR3. In DNA form, the CDR3 reads TGTGCCTGGAGTGTAGGATGGGCCAGGGGCTACGAGCAGTACTTC. Amino acids: CAWSVGWARGYEQYF.

The chain joins TRBV10-3 to TRBJ2-3; TRBD2 matches at 7 bases. Germline V lookup: CDR1 ENHRY, CDR2 SYGVKD. With V trimmed by 8 bases and J by 2 bases, 4 bases remained unmatched. The CDR3 totals 13 residues. The DNA of the CDR3 is TGTGCCATCGGGCGGGAGATCACAGATACGCAGTATTTT. It codes for CAIGREITDTQYF.

The chain recombines TRBV10-3 with TRBJ1-2, with D possibly being TRBD1 (6 bases). V lost 2 bases to trimming and J lost 3 bases, with 16 bases between them. Germline CDR1 is ENHRY and CDR2 is SYGVKD. This CDR3 has 16 residues. CDR3 region: CAISEANRAGDYGYTF. As DNA, the CDR3 is TGTGCCATCAGTGAGGCCAACAGGGCCGGTGACTATGGCTACACCTTC.

The V call is TRBV7-6, the J call TRBJ2-3; D remains unclear. V lost 1 base and J lost 3, with 5 bases in between. Germline CDR1 reads SGHVS; CDR2 reads FNYEAQ. This CDR3 contains 13 residues. The CDR3: CASSLVRTDTQYF. In DNA, the CDR3 is TGTGCCAGCAGCTTAGTGCGGACAGATACGCAGTATTTT.

In its sample, this clone was seen once. The chain employs TRBV5-6 and TRBJ1-2; a possible D gene is TRBD1 (5 bases). With 0 bases removed from V and 7 bases from J, the gap between germline ends came to 10 bases. The CDR3 sequence is 13 residues long. Per germline, CDR1 SGHDT and CDR2 YYEEEE. The CDR3 sequence is CASSLGREVGYTF. The CDR3 nucleotides read TGTGCCAGCAGCTTGGGCAGGGAAGTTGGCTACACCTTC.

V gene TRBV28 combines with J gene TRBJ2-1; 8 nucleotides agree with TRBD2. The J segment lost 12 bases and the V segment lost 4 bases, leaving 11 bases of the junction unmatched. The CDR3 covers 14 residues. Germline V gives CDR1 MDHEN, CDR2 SYDVKM. CDR3 DNA: TGTGCCAGCAGTTCAACGGGAGGGCAATTAGTGCAGTTCTTC. This translates into CASSSTGGQLVQFF.

V gene TRBV7-9 combines with J gene TRBJ2-7, with TRBD2 identical over 9 bases. In germline, CDR1 is SEHNR, CDR2 FQNEAQ (reference sequence). The CDR3 covers 14 residues. Trimming removed 4 bases from V and 6 bases from J; junction bases left unmatched: 7. The CDR3: CASSSLAGPGEQYF. CDR3 sequence (DNA): TGTGCCAGCAGCTCTCTAGCGGGACCGGGCGAGCAGTACTTC.

The chain couples TRBV9 to TRBJ1-3; D ambiguous. The ends were cut back, 2 bases at V and 1 base at J, with 16 bases in the middle. CDR1 and CDR2 from the germline V gene are SGDLS and YYNGEE. This CDR3 is built from 17 residues. CDR3 amino acids: CASSVAGSLSSGNTIYF. CDR3 nucleotides: TGTGCCAGCAGCGTTGCCGGGAGCCTTTCTTCTGGAAACACCATATATTTT.

The chain recombines TRBV15 with TRBJ2-2; D is unclear. Germline V CDR1 and CDR2: LNHNV, YYDKDF (reference sequence). The CDR3 spans 16 residues. V lost 0 bases, J lost 2 bases, and 10 bases lay in between. CDR3 nucleotides: TGTGCCACCAGCAGAGACAGGCTGTCAAACACCGGGGAGCTGTTTTTT. This translates into CATSRDRLSNTGELFF.